The 18 T cell receptor beta chains below come from one sample, sequenced in a study of cytomegalovirus exposure and HLA in healthy donors. PCR used 60 Vbeta primers and 13 Jbeta primers. The repertoire was sequenced with immunoSEQ multiplex PCR; TCRdb's copy has only in-frame clones and lacks some. The sample consists of 100,000 to 150,000 clones, 74% of them appearing once. Sequencing was performed on PBMCs. Receptors were obtained from a woman in her forties or fifties in good health and CMV-seropositive.

The V call is TRBV14, the J call TRBJ2-5, with D possibly being TRBD1 (5 bases). The CDR3 runs to 15 residues. Germline V CDR1 and CDR2: SGHDN, FVKESK. V was clipped by 1 base and J by 2 bases, with 11 bases between them. CDR3 sequence reads: CASSQGTFNQETQYF. CDR3 nucleotide sequence: TGTGCCAGCAGCCAAGGGACATTTAATCAAGAGACCCAGTACTTC.

The DNA for the CDR3 is TGTGCCAGCAGCTTAGTACTAGCGGGGGAATTCGGCGAGCAGTACTTC. Translation: CASSLVLAGEFGEQYF. The chain uses TRBV11-2 and TRBJ2-7; 11 bases agree with TRBD2. Trimming removed 1 base from V and 6 bases from J; junction bases left unmatched: 8. The CDR3 spans 16 residues. Germline assignment: CDR1 SGHAT and CDR2 FQNNGV.

The chain joins TRBV5-1 to TRBJ2-5; 8 nucleotides agree with TRBD1. V dropped 4 bases and J dropped 4; count of bases not matched to a gene: 3. This CDR3 region has 13 residues. Germline assignment: CDR1 SGHRS and CDR2 YFSETQ. CDR3 residues: CASSTDRAETQYF. The CDR3 nucleotides read TGCGCCAGCAGCACGGACAGGGCAGAGACCCAGTACTTC.

The chain uses TRBV18 and TRBJ2-7, with 8 bases identical to TRBD2. The CDR3 length is 16 residues. In germline, CDR1 is KGHSH, CDR2 LQKENI. Germline trimming cut 0 bases from V and 9 bases from J; bases unmatched to any gene: 13. The CDR3 nucleotides are TGTGCCAGCTCACCACCGGCCGGGGGGGCCGCTGGCGGGCAGTACTTC. It codes for CASSPPAGGAAGGQYF.

This chain joins TRBV6-4 and TRBJ1-6; D gene ambiguous. V lost 4 bases and J lost 6, with 10 bases in between. CDR1 is MRHNA and CDR2 is SNTAGT in the germline V gene. The CDR3 spans 14 residues. The CDR3 DNA is TGTGCCAGCAGTGGAGGGCCTACTAATTCACCCCTCCACTTT. Amino acids: CASSGGPTNSPLHF.

This clone was recorded many times. The sample contains more than one DNA sequence encoding this CDR3. This sequence joins TRBV7-9 and TRBJ2-5; a weak D match, TRBD1 (6 bases). Trimming left V 5 bases short and J 1 base short, with 11 bases between. The CDR3 totals 14 residues. Germline V gene data show CDR1 as SEHNR and CDR2 as FQNEAQ (reference sequence). The CDR3 DNA sequence: TGTGCCAGCAGCCCGGGACATGGCCAAGAGACCCAGTACTTC. Its protein is CASSPGHGQETQYF.

This clone was observed a single time. The genes are TRBV19 and TRBJ1-4; D unclear. The CDR3 covers 16 residues. V lost 3 bases, J lost 4 bases, and 15 bases lay in between. Germline CDR1 reads LNHDA; CDR2 reads SQIVND (reference sequence). Here the CDR3 reads CASSIHAVTGNEKLFF. The CDR3 nucleotides are TGTGCCAGTAGTATCCATGCGGTGACGGGTAATGAAAAACTGTTTTTT. Using reference TRBV19 and TRBJ1-4 for the parts outside the CDR3, the full variable domain is DGGITQSPKYLFRKEGQNVTLSCEQNLNHDAMYWYRQDPGQGLRLIYYSQIVNDFQKGDIAEGYSVSREKKESFPLTVTSAQKNPTAFYLCASSIHAVTGNEKLFFGSGTQLSVL.

Here the CDR3 DNA reads TGTGCCAGCAGTTACCGAACGACAGGGGGGATTAGTGAAAAACTGTTTTTT. Protein product: CASSYRTTGGISEKLFF. The chain employs TRBV7-9 and TRBJ1-4, with TRBD1 identical over 9 bases. Germline CDR1 SEHNR, CDR2 FQNEAQ (reference sequence). The CDR3 extends over 17 amino acids. The V gene end was trimmed by 6 bases and the J gene end by 7 bases; junction bases not matched to a gene: 15.

The V call is TRBV5-1, the J call TRBJ1-1, with TRBD1 as a possible D gene (6 bases). With 4 bases removed from V and 0 bases from J, the gap between germline ends came to 13 bases. Per germline, CDR1 SGHRS and CDR2 YFSETQ. The CDR3 extends over 15 amino acids. The CDR3 DNA sequence: TGCGCCAGCAGCATACAGGGTATTCTGAACACTGAAGCTTTCTTT. Protein product: CASSIQGILNTEAFF.

The chain is built from TRBV6-1 and TRBJ1-4; D ambiguous. This CDR3 region has 15 residues. Trimming cost V 7 bases and J 8 bases, with 20 bases left between them. Germline V lookup: CDR1 MNHNS, CDR2 SASEGT. The CDR3 protein is CASIDLGLTREKLFF. CDR3 coding DNA: TGTGCCAGCATCGACTTAGGCCTTACCCGCGAAAAACTGTTTTTT.

This chain links TRBV6-5 with TRBJ1-6; D is perhaps TRBD1 (6 bases). V was clipped by 6 bases and J by 8 bases, with 11 bases between them. Germline lookup yields CDR1 MNHEY and CDR2 SVGAGI. The CDR3 consists of 13 residues. This chain's CDR3 is CASRDTGYSPLHF. For the CDR3, the DNA is TGTGCCAGCAGAGATACAGGGTATTCACCCCTCCACTTT.

V and J are TRBV19 and TRBJ1-1; 8 bases align to TRBD1. The CDR3 has 15 residues. The germline V gene encodes CDR1 LNHDA and CDR2 SQIVND (reference sequence). After removal of 7 bases from V and 2 bases from J, the junction contained 9 bases not matched to a gene. CDR3 nucleotide sequence: TGTGCCAGTACCCCATGGGGACAGGCTAACACTGAAGCTTTCTTT. Encoded protein: CASTPWGQANTEAFF.

The rearrangement uses TRBV18 and TRBJ1-2; TRBD1 agrees at 9 bases. This CDR3 is 15 amino acids long. Per germline, CDR1 KGHSH and CDR2 LQKENI. Trimming cost V 6 bases and J 2 bases; bases outside gene matches: 7. CDR3 residues: CASSPGGTGNYGYTF. DNA for the CDR3: TGTGCCAGCTCTCCTGGAGGGACAGGGAACTATGGCTACACCTTC.

This chain uses TRBV5-1 with TRBJ2-2; 7 nucleotides align to TRBD1. Per germline, CDR1 SGHRS and CDR2 YFSETQ. The CDR3 has 16 amino acids. Trimming took 4 bases from V and 1 from J; bases not matched to a gene: 7. The CDR3 sequence: CASSNSRQGNTGELFF. The CDR3 DNA is TGCGCCAGCAGCAATTCCCGACAGGGGAACACCGGGGAGCTGTTTTTT.

The chain combines TRBV19 with TRBJ1-2; TRBD1 matches 12 bases. CDR1 is LNHDA, CDR2 SQIVND, per germline (reference sequence). With V trimmed by 1 base and J by 5 bases, 8 bases remained unmatched. This CDR3 region has 17 residues. CDR3 nucleotide sequence: TGTGCCAGTAGTATAGTGGGACAGGGGGCGCGGCGGTATGGCTACACCTTC. It encodes CASSIVGQGARRYGYTF.

The CDR3 DNA sequence: TGTGCCAGCGTCCCTTCGGCAGGGGGCGCTCCCGGGGAGCTGTTTTTT. This translates into CASVPSAGGAPGELFF. The chain employs TRBV9 and TRBJ2-2; TRBD1 matches 8 bases. The CDR3 has 16 residues. Germline values: CDR1 SGDLS, CDR2 YYNGEE. The J segment lost 6 bases and the V segment lost 7 bases, leaving 14 bases of the junction unmatched.

The chain uses TRBV5-1 and TRBJ2-1; 9 nucleotides match TRBD2. The germline V gene encodes CDR1 SGHRS and CDR2 YFSETQ. The J segment lost 9 bases and the V segment lost 6 bases, leaving 4 bases of the junction unmatched. The CDR3 has 12 amino acids. The DNA for the CDR3 is TGCGCCAGCACCGGGACTAGCCGTGAGCAGTTCTTC. Protein: CASTGTSREQFF.

This rearrangement joins TRBV4-3 to TRBJ1-2, with a weak D call TRBD1 (5 bases). This CDR3 region has 13 residues. The germline gives CDR1 LGHNA, CDR2 YSLEER. V was cut by 1 base and J by 4 bases, with 7 bases left in between. The CDR3 loop reads CASSQAGLYGYTF. The CDR3 nucleotides are TGCGCCAGCAGCCAAGCAGGGCTCTATGGCTACACCTTC.